The clone carrying this TCR beta chain showed up just a few times. Its specificity is not known. This specimen comes from a study of identical twins. Study-level results: Models predicted too little out-of-frame TCR alpha sharing in monozygotic twins.

A template switching step contributed a universal primer site, while unique molecular identifiers were present in the cDNA. MiXCR, applied by TCRdb to the 5' RACE reads, yields one record per CDR3 protein. The sample holds roughly 280,000 distinct CDR3 sequences; over 8.5% are singletons and the top ten take roughly 6.4%. This CDR3 region has 13 residues. Germline V lookup: CDR1 MGHRA, CDR2 YSYEKL. V lost 4 bases, J lost 6 bases, and 11 bases lay in between. These data are also associated with another study on yellow fever vaccine responses in identical twins.

Material for sequencing was CD8+ T cells sorted from blood. The genes are TRBV4-1 and TRBJ2-3; TRBD2 might be the D (5 bases). This receptor was obtained from a woman aged 18 to 35 in good health. The CDR3 here is CASSPGPGDTQYF. The CDR3 coding sequence is TGCGCCAGCAGCCCGGGCCCGGGGGATACGCAGTATTTT.